What follows is one T cell receptor (beta chain) and its context. This specimen belongs to a study of cytomegalovirus exposure and HLA in healthy donors. The germline V gene has CDR1 SGHRS and CDR2 YFSETQ. The CDR3 loop spans 15 amino acids. Trimming removed 4 bases from V and 5 bases from J; junction bases left unmatched: 6. Both 60 Vbeta primers and 13 Jbeta primers went into the PCR. Generated by immunoSEQ multiplex PCR, the TCRdb table keeps only in-frame clones and is missing some. This sample's clone table lists under 95,000 clones. V usage is TRBV5-1 and J usage is TRBJ1-5, with TRBD1 matching 10 bases. The sample was PBMCs. The sequence was collected from a man aged 50 or older in good health and CMV-seronegative. CDR3 region: CASSLGTGDDQPQHF. DNA for the CDR3: TGCGCCAGCAGCCTCGGGACAGGGGACGATCAGCCCCAGCATTTT.